This T cell receptor (beta chain) was sequenced in a study of early T cells in non-severe SARS-CoV-2 infection. The V and J ends lost 3 bases and 5 bases, in that order; junction bases with no gene match: 5. Per the germline V gene, CDR1 is SGHNT and CDR2 is YENEEA. The CDR3 runs 15 residues. Tagging with unique molecular identifiers was applied to individual cDNA molecules. TCRdb called the 5' RACE reads again in MiXCR, with one record for every CDR3 protein. The top ten hold 6.5% to 8% of the sample, which has about 110,000 distinct CDR3 sequences, around 10% seen once. This clonotype was seen ten or more times.

The sequenced sample consisted of whole blood. This sequence joins TRBV11-3 and TRBJ2-1; TRBD2 agrees at 9 bases. This clonotype was sampled from an adult who was a healthcare worker with PCR-confirmed SARS-CoV-2 infection or an uninfected control (not recorded which). CDR3 in amino acids: CASSFMSGGNNEQFF. CDR3 sequence (DNA): TGTGCCAGCAGCTTTATGAGCGGGGGGAACAATGAGCAGTTCTTC.